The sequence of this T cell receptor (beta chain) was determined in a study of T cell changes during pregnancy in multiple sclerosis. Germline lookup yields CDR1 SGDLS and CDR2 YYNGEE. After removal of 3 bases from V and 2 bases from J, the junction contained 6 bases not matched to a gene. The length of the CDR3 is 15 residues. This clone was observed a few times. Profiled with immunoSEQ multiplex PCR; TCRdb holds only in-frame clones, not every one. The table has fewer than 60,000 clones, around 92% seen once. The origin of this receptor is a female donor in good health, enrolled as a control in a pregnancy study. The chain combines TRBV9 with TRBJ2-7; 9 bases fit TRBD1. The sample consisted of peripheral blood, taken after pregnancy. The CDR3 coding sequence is TGTGCCAGCAGCGCTTCCGGGACAGGGCCCTACGAGCAGTACTTC. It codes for CASSASGTGPYEQYF.